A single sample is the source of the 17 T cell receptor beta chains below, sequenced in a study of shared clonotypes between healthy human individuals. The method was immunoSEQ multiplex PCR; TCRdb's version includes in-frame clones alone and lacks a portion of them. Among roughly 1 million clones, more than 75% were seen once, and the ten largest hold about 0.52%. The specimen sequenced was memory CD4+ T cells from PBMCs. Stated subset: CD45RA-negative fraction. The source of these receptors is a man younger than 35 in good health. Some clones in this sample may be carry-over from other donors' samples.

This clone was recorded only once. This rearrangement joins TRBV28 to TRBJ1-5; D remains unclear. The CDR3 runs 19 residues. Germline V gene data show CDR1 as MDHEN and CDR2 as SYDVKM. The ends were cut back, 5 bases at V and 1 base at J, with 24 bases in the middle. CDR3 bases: TGTGCCAGCAGTGCGGGCCAAGGACGTGTTAGAGCAAGCAATCAGCCCCAGCATTTT. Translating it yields CASSAGQGRVRASNQPQHF.

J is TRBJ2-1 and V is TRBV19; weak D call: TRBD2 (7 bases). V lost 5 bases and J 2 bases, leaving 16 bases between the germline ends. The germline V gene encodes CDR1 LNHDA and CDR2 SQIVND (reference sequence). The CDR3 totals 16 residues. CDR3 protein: CASSSQGRDPYNEQFF. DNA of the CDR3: TGTGCCAGTAGTTCCCAGGGGAGGGACCCCTACAATGAGCAGTTCTTC.

This CDR3 reads CASSNRGTGETQYF. CDR3 bases: TGTGCCAGCAGTAATAGGGGGACTGGGGAGACCCAGTACTTC. J is TRBJ2-5 and V is TRBV6-6; D may correspond to TRBD1 or TRBD2 (6 bases each). Trimming took off 5 bases at V and 5 bases at J, with 15 bases between the two ends. The germline V gene encodes CDR1 MNHNY and CDR2 SVGAGI (reference sequence). This CDR3 comprises 14 residues.

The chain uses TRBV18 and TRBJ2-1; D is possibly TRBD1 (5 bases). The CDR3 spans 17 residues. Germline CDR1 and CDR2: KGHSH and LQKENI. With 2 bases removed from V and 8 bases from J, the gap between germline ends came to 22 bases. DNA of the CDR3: TGTGCCAGCTCACCAGGGGCCGCTAGTAGGGTTGGCGATGAGCAGTTCTTC. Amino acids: CASSPGAASRVGDEQFF.

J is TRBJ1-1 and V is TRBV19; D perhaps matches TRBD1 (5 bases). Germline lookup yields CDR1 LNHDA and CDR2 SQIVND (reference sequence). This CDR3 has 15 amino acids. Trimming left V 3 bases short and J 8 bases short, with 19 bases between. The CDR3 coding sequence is TGTGCCAGTAGTATTCTTAGGGGTAACAGGCCGGAAGCTTTCTTT. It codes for CASSILRGNRPEAFF.

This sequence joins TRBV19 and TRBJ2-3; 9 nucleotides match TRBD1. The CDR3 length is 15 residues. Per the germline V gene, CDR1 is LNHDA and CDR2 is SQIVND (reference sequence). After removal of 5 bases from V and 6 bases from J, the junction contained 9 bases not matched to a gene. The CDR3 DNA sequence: TGTGCCAGTAGTCGACGGACAGGGGCAGGGGATACGCAGTATTTT. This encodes CASSRRTGAGDTQYF.

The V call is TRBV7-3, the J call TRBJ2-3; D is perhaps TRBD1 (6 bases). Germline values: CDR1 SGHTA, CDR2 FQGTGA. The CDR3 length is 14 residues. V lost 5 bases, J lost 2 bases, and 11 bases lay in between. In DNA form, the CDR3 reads TGTGCCAGCAGCGCGACAGGATACACAGATACGCAGTATTTT. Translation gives CASSATGYTDTQYF. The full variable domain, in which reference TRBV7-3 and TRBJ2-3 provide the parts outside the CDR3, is GAGVSQTPSNKVTEKGKYVELRCDPISGHTALYWYRQSLGQGPEFLIYFQGTGAADDSGLPNDRFFAVRPEGSVSTLKIQRTERGDSAVYLCASSATGYTDTQYFGPGTRLTVL.

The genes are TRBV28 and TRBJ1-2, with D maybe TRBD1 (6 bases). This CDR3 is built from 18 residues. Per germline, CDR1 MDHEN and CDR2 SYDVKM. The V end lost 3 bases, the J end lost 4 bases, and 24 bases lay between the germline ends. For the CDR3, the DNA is TGTGCCAGCAGTTTTGGGAACGATGGGGGGGCGAATCGCTATGGCTACACCTTC. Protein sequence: CASSFGNDGGANRYGYTF.

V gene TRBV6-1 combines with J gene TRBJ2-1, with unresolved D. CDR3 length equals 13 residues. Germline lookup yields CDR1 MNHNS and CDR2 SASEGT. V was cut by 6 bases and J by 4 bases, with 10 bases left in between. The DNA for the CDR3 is TGTGCCAGCAGGACCACGCAGTACAATGAGCAGTTCTTC. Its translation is CASRTTQYNEQFF.

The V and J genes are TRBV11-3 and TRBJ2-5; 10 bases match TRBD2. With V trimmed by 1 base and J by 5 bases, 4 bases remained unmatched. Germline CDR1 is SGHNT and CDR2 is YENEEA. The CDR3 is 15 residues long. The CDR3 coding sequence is TGTGCCAGCAGCTTAGGTCTAGCGGGGGCGGAGACCCAGTACTTC. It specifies CASSLGLAGAETQYF. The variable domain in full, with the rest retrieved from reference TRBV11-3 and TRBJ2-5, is EAGVVQSPRYKIIEKKQPVAFWCNPISGHNTLYWYLQNLGQGPELLIRYENEEAVDDSQLPKDRFSAERLKGVDSTLKIQPAELGDSAVYLCASSLGLAGAETQYFGPGTRLLVL.

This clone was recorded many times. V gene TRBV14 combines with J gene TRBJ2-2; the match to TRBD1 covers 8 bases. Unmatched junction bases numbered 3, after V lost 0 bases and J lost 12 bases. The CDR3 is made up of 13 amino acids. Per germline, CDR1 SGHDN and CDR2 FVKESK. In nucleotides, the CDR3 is TGTGCCAGCAGCCAAGACAGGGGGCGGAAGCTGTTTTTT. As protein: CASSQDRGRKLFF.

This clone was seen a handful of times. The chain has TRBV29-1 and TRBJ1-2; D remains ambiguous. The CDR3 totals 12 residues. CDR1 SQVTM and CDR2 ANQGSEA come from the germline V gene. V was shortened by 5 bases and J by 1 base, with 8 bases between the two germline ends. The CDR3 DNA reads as TGCAGCGTTTCGGTGGGTAACTATGGCTACACCTTC. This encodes CSVSVGNYGYTF.

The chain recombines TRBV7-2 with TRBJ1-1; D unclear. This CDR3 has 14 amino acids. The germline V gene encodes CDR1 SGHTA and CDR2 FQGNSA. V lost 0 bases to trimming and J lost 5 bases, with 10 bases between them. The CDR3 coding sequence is TGTGCCAGCAGCTTAGCGGTGGGAAGGACTGAAGCTTTCTTT. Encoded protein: CASSLAVGRTEAFF.

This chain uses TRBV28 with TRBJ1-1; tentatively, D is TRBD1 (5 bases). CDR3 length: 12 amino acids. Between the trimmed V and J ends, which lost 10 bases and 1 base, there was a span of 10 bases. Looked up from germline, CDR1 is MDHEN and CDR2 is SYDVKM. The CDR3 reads CAIKTANTEAFF. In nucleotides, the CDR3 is TGTGCCATAAAGACAGCGAACACTGAAGCTTTCTTT. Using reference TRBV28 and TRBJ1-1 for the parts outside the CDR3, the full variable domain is DVKVTQSSRYLVKRTGEKVFLECVQDMDHENMFWYRQDPGLGLRLIYFSYDVKMKEKGDIPEGYSVSREKKERFSLILESASTNQTSMYLCAIKTANTEAFFGQGTRLTVV.

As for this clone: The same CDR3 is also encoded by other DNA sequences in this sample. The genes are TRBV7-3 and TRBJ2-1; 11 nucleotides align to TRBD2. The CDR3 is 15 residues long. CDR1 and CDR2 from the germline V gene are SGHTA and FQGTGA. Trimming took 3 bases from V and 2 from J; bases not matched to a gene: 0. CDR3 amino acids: CASSLGLAAYNEQFF. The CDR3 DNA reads TGTGCCAGCAGCTTGGGACTAGCGGCCTACAATGAGCAGTTCTTC.

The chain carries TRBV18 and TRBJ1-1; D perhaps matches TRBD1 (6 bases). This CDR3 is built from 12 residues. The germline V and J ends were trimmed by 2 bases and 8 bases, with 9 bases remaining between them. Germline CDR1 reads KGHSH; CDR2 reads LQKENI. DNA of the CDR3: TGTGCCAGCTCACCAGGGGGCTTGGAAGCTTTCTTT. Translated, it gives CASSPGGLEAFF. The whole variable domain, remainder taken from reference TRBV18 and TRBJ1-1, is NAGVMQNPRHLVRRRGQEARLRCSPMKGHSHVYWYRQLPEEGLKFMVYLQKENIIDESGMPKERFSAEFPKEGPSILRIQQVVRGDSAAYFCASSPGGLEAFFGQGTRLTVV.

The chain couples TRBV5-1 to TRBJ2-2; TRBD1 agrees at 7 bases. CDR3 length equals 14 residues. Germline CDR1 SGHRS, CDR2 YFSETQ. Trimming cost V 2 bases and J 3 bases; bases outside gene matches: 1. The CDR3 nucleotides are TGCGCCAGCAGCTTTCAGGGGGACACCGGGGAGCTGTTTTTT. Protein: CASSFQGDTGELFF.